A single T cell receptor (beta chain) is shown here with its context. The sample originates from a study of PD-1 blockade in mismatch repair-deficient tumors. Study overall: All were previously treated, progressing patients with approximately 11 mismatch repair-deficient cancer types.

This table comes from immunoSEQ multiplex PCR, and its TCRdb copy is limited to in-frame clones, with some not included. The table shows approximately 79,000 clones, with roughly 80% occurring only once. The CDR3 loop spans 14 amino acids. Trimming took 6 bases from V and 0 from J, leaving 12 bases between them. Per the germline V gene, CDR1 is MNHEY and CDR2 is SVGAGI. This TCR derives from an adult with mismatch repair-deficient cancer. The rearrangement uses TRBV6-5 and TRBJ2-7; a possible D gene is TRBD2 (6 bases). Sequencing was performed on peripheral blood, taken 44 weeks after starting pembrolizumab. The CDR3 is CASRPAGSSYEQYF. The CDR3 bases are TGTGCCAGCAGGCCGGCGGGGAGCTCCTACGAGCAGTACTTC.